Listed here are 24 T cell receptor beta chains from one sample, sequenced in a study of CD8+CD57+ T cells in acquired aplastic anemia. The study profiled TCR beta VDJ and CDR3 using genomic DNA as template. TCRdb independently ran MiXCR on the reads; one entry per CDR3 protein. This repertoire shows 150,000 or so distinct CDR3 sequences, around half found once; its top ten account for more than 0.85%. CD8+CD57+ cell expansion had been shown by flow cytometry in patients chosen for sequencing. Input material: sorted CD4+, CD8+, or CD8+CD57+ T cells (not recorded which) from PBMCs. The receptors shown here come from a human donor with aplastic anemia.

The V and J genes are TRBV20-1 and TRBJ1-1, with D uncertain. CDR3 length: 14 residues. With 3 bases removed from V and 4 bases from J, the gap between germline ends came to 15 bases. CDR1 is DFQATT and CDR2 is SNEGSKA in the germline V gene (reference sequence). The CDR3 DNA follows: TGCAGTGCTAGGTCGGGGTTCCGGCTCACTGAAGCTTTCTTT. Translation: CSARSGFRLTEAFF.

The rearrangement uses TRBV7-6 and TRBJ2-5; no reliable D call. The germline gives CDR1 SGHVS, CDR2 FNYEAQ. CDR3 length equals 12 residues. Deletions cut 1 base from V and 7 bases from J, with 7 bases between. The CDR3 is CASSLDLATQYF. The CDR3 DNA follows: TGTGCCAGCAGCTTAGATCTTGCGACCCAGTACTTC.

The sample holds many counts of this clonotype. The chain combines TRBV12-3 or TRBV12-4 with TRBJ1-1; weak D call: TRBD1 (6 bases). The CDR3 contains 14 residues. Trimming removed 0 bases at V and 4 bases at J, with 9 bases between. CDR3 in amino acids: CASSLAGGGTEAFF. The CDR3, as DNA: TGTGCCAGCAGTTTAGCAGGGGGAGGCACTGAAGCTTTCTTT.

This clonotype was seen repeatedly, ten times or more. The gene calls are TRBV5-1 and TRBJ2-3; D is uncertain. Germline loops: CDR1 SGHRS, CDR2 YFSETQ. The CDR3 extends over 12 amino acids. V lost 4 bases to trimming and J lost 0 bases, with 3 bases between them. The CDR3 spells CASSASTDTQYF. In nucleotides, the CDR3 is TGCGCCAGCAGCGCAAGCACAGATACGCAGTATTTT.

The chain couples TRBV20-1 to TRBJ2-3; TRBD2 matches at 7 bases. The CDR3 consists of 16 residues. Germline V gene data show CDR1 as DFQATT and CDR2 as SNEGSKA (reference sequence). Losses at the gene ends were 1 base for V and 0 bases for J; bases not matched to a gene: 7. CDR3 bases: TGCAGTGCTAGAGCGGGAGCGGGGCTAAGCACAGATACGCAGTATTTT. It is translated as CSARAGAGLSTDTQYF.

On this clonotype: This CDR3 is missing its conserved last phenylalanine or tryptophan, likely due to a read error. This chain connects TRBV15 to TRBJ1-1; 10 nucleotides line up with TRBD1. This CDR3 has 14 amino acids. Looked up from germline, CDR1 is LNHNV and CDR2 is YYDKDF (reference sequence). With 5 bases clipped from V and 11 bases from J, the junction kept 11 bases outside the gene matches. CDR3 sequence reads: CATSGGRQGAMAFY. The DNA for the CDR3 is TGTGCCACCAGCGGGGGCAGACAGGGGGCTATGGCTTTCTAT.

DNA of the CDR3: TGCAGCGCGACAGGGACTGGAAACACCATATATTTT. This gives the protein CSATGTGNTIYF. This chain links TRBV29-1 with TRBJ1-3, with 7 bases that match TRBD1. Germline loops: CDR1 SQVTM, CDR2 ANQGSEA. The V segment lost 7 bases and the J segment 2 bases; nucleotides outside the gene matches: 2. The CDR3 contains 12 residues.

This clonotype was recorded at least ten times. A much larger clone differs by one base, so this may be a read error. This chain joins TRBV7-2 and TRBJ1-1; tentative D call: TRBD1 (6 bases). The length of the CDR3 is 13 residues. Germline V CDR1 and CDR2: SGHTA, FQGNSA. The CDR3 sequence is CAGRRQVNTEAFF. DNA for the CDR3: TGTGCCGGCAGACGACAGGTGAACACTGAAGCTTTCTTT.

In this sample, this clonotype turned up a few times. CDR3 residues: CATSRDGPFPAFF. CDR3 DNA sequence: TGTGCCACCAGCAGAGATGGCCCCTTCCCAGCTTTCTTT. The V gene is TRBV15, the J gene TRBJ1-1; D is undetermined. Germline assignment: CDR1 LNHNV and CDR2 YYDKDF (reference sequence). V was clipped by 0 bases and J by 10 bases, with 12 bases between them. The CDR3 sequence is 13 residues long.

This clonotype was counted at least ten times. The rearrangement joins TRBV20-1 to TRBJ2-7, with D perhaps matching TRBD1 (5 bases). The CDR3 sequence is 16 residues long. V dropped 1 base and J dropped 3 bases, with 19 bases sitting between them. The germline V gene has CDR1 DFQATT and CDR2 SNEGSKA (reference sequence). The CDR3: CSARGTTSTELYEQYF. The CDR3 coding sequence is TGCAGTGCTAGAGGGACCACTTCGACAGAGCTCTACGAGCAGTACTTC.

This clonotype appeared many times. This chain connects TRBV13 to TRBJ1-1; no firm D call. The CDR3 has 13 amino acids. The V end was cut by 3 bases, the J end by 4 bases, with 9 bases between. The germline CDR1 and CDR2 sequences are PRHDT and FYEKMQ (reference sequence). CDR3 loop: CASSLITGTEAFF. In nucleotides, the CDR3 is TGTGCCAGCAGCTTGATTACCGGCACTGAAGCTTTCTTT.

This clonotype occurred many times. Compared with germline, one end of the junction differs, possibly owing to a read error. The chain recombines TRBV2 with TRBJ1-2, with 7 bases aligning to TRBD1. Germline CDR1 and CDR2: SNHLY and FYNNEI. The CDR3 runs 14 residues. CDR3 sequence: CASSPGTARYGHTF. CDR3 DNA sequence: TGTGCCAGCAGCCCCGGGACAGCCCGCTATGGCCACACCTTC. Based on the CDR3 plus reference TRBV2 and TRBJ1-2, the full variable domain is EPEVTQTPSHQVTQMGQEVILRCVPISNHLYFYWYRQILGQKVEFLVSFYNNEISEKSEIFDDQFSVERPDGSNFTLKIRSTKLEDSAMYFCASSPGTARYGHTFGSGTRLTVV.

The chain has TRBV2 and TRBJ1-5; D ambiguous. CDR1 SNHLY and CDR2 FYNNEI come from the germline V gene. V dropped 6 bases and J dropped 0 bases, with 9 bases sitting between them. The CDR3 has 14 amino acids. The DNA of the CDR3 is TGTGCCAGCAGGCGAGAATATAGCAATCAGCCCCAGCATTTT. Amino acid sequence: CASRREYSNQPQHF.

The chain uses TRBV19 and TRBJ1-6; a possible D gene is TRBD1 (6 bases). The CDR3 extends over 14 amino acids. Germline V gene sequence: CDR1 LNHDA, CDR2 SQIVND (reference sequence). The ends were cut back, 9 bases at V and 9 bases at J, with 18 bases in the middle. The CDR3 DNA reads as TGTGCCAGCAGCCCAGCAGGGGTGGGTTCACCCCTCCACTTT. Its protein product is CASSPAGVGSPLHF.

The chain carries TRBV2 and TRBJ1-2; no clear D. CDR1 and CDR2 (germline): SNHLY, FYNNEI. The CDR3 consists of 13 residues. V lost 2 bases to trimming and J lost 4 bases, with 8 bases between them. For the CDR3, the DNA is TGTGCCAGCAGTGAAATCACAGCCTATGGCTACACCTTC. It encodes CASSEITAYGYTF.

By its share, this clonotype is medium-sized (0.01 to 0.1%). The rearrangement links TRBV29-1 to TRBJ1-2; D may be TRBD1 (5 bases). This CDR3 contains 14 residues. The V gene's germline CDR1 is SQVTM and CDR2 ANQGSEA. V lost 3 bases and J lost 7, with 18 bases in between. CDR3 DNA: TGCAGCGTTGAGGTCTGGCAGGGAGGAGGTGGCTACACCTTC. This encodes CSVEVWQGGGGYTF.

This chain links TRBV5-1 with TRBJ2-7, with 9 nucleotides matching TRBD2. V dropped 2 bases and J dropped 4; count of bases not matched to a gene: 4. In germline, CDR1 is SGHRS, CDR2 YFSETQ. The CDR3 is 14 amino acids. The CDR3 is CASSFLAGSYEQYF. The CDR3 DNA is TGCGCCAGCAGCTTCCTAGCGGGAAGTTACGAGCAGTACTTC.

The chain employs TRBV20-1 and TRBJ2-7, with D hard to call. Per germline, CDR1 DFQATT and CDR2 SNEGSKA (reference sequence). V gave up 1 base and J gave up 0 bases, with 4 bases separating them. The CDR3 length is 12 residues. The CDR3 reads CSARASSYEQYF. CDR3 DNA: TGCAGTGCTAGAGCGTCCTCCTACGAGCAGTACTTC.

This chain links TRBV10-3 with TRBJ2-7, with D hard to call. The CDR3 is 15 amino acids. Trimming stripped 0 bases from V and 6 bases from J, with 15 bases between. CDR1 and CDR2 (germline): ENHRY, SYGVKD. The CDR3 DNA reads as TGTGCCATCAGTGAGTCGGTAACACTGTCCCCCGAGCAGTACTTC. It codes for CAISESVTLSPEQYF.

This clonotype was seen more than once but under ten times. This rearrangement joins TRBV7-2 to TRBJ1-6, with D unclear. Germline V gene lookup returns CDR1 SGHTA and CDR2 FQGNSA. Trimming pared 4 bases from V and 8 bases from J, leaving 6 bases between. The CDR3 contains 12 residues. The CDR3: CASSWRDSPLHF. CDR3 nucleotide sequence: TGTGCCAGCAGCTGGCGGGATTCACCCCTCCACTTT.

The table lists this clonotype with many counts. The chain is built from TRBV20-1 and TRBJ2-5; 9 bases are a match to TRBD2. This CDR3 spans 14 amino acids. V shed 5 bases and J 1 base; nucleotides not matched to a gene: 5. The germline V gene encodes CDR1 DFQATT and CDR2 SNEGSKA (reference sequence). DNA for the CDR3: TGCAGTGCTTTAAGCGGGGGGTCCCAAGAGACCCAGTACTTC. Its translation is CSALSGGSQETQYF.

This sequence joins TRBV6-1 and TRBJ2-3; D not certain. Germline V CDR1 and CDR2: MNHNS, SASEGT. V lost 0 bases and J lost 1, with 8 bases in between. This CDR3 has 15 amino acids. CDR3 in amino acids: CASSEAGKGTDTQYF. DNA of the CDR3: TGTGCCAGCAGTGAAGCGGGGAAGGGCACAGATACGCAGTATTTT.

This clonotype was recorded many times. The chain employs TRBV6-1 and TRBJ1-5, with D possibly matching TRBD1 (5 bases). Germline loops: CDR1 MNHNS, CDR2 SASEGT. V shed 6 bases and J shed 7 bases, with 10 bases lying between them. This CDR3 has 12 residues. DNA for the CDR3: TGTGCCAGCAGGGGGGAGGGGCAGCCCCAGCATTTT. Translated: CASRGEGQPQHF.

This clonotype has at least ten counts. The chain carries TRBV7-6 and TRBJ2-2; 11 bases match TRBD2. The CDR3 runs to 18 residues. In germline, CDR1 is SGHVS, CDR2 FNYEAQ. V dropped 2 bases and J dropped 6; count of bases not matched to a gene: 11. DNA of the CDR3: TGTGCCAGCAGCTTAAGTAGCGGGGGGGCGTCGGGATCCGGGGAGCTGTTTTTT. This gives the protein CASSLSSGGASGSGELFF.